This entry features one TCR beta chain sequence. Here immunoSEQ multiplex PCR was the method, and the copy in TCRdb shows in-frame clones only, minus some. The sample carries over 400,000 clones, 78% recorded once. The sample comes from a study of shared clonotypes between healthy human individuals. CDR1 is SNHLY and CDR2 is FYNNEI in the germline V gene. Trimming cost V 5 bases and J 4 bases, with 9 bases left between them. This CDR3 comprises 12 residues. The sample comprised PBMCs. J is TRBJ2-7 and V is TRBV2, with D perhaps assigned TRBD1 or TRBD2 (5 bases each). The TCR sequence derives from a woman aged 40 to 55 in good health. Some clones in this sample may be carry-over from other donors' samples. CDR3 in DNA: TGTGCCAGCAGTAAGGGACCGTACGAGCAGTACTTC. Protein: CASSKGPYEQYF.